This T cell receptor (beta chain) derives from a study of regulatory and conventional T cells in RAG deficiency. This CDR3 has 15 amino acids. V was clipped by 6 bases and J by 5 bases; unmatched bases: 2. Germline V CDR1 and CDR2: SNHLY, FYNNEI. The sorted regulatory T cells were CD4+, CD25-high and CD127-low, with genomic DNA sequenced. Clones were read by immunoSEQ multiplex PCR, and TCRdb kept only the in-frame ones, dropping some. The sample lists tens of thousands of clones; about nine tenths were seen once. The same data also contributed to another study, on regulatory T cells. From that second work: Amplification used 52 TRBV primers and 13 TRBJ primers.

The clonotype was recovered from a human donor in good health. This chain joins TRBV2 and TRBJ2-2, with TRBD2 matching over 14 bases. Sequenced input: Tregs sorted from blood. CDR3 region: CASRRTSGGTGELFF. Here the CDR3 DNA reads TGTGCCAGCAGGAGGACTAGCGGGGGGACCGGGGAGCTGTTTTTT.